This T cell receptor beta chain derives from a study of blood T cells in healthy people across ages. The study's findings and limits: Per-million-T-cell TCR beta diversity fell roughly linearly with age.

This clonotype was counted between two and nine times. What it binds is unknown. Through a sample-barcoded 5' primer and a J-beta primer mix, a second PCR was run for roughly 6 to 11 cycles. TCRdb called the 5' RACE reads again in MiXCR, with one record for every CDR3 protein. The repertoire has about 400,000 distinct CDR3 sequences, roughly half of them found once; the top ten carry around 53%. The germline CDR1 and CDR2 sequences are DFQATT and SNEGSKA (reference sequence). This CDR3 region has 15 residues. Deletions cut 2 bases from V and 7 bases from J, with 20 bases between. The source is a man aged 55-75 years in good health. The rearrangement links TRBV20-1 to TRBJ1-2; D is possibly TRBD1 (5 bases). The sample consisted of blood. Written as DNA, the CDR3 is TGCAGTGCTAGACCATCGGCCAGTCAGGGATCTGGCTACACCTTC. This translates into CSARPSASQGSGYTF.